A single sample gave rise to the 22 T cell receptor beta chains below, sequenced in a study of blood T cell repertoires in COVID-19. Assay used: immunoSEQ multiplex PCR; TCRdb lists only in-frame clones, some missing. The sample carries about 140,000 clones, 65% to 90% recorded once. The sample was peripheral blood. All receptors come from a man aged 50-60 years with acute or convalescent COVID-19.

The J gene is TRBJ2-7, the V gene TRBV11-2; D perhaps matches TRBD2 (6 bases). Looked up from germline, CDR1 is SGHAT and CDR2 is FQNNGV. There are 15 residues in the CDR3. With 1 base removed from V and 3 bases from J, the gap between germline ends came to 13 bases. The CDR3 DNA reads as TGTGCCAGCAGCTTAGTTGGTGGGGGAGGCTACGAGCAGTACTTC. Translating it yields CASSLVGGGGYEQYF. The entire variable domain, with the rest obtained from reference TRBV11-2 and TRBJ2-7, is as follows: EAGVAQSPRYKIIEKRQSVAFWCNPISGHATLYWYQQILGQGPKLLIQFQNNGVVDDSQLPKDRFSAERLKGVDSTLKIQPAKLEDSAVYLCASSLVGGGGYEQYFGPGTRLTVT.

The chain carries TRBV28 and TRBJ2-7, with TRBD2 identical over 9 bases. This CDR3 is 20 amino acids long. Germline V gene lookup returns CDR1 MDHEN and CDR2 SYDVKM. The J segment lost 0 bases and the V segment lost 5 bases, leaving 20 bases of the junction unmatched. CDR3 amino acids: CASSPDGGIRASGISYEQYF. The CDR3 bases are TGTGCCAGCAGTCCCGACGGGGGGATAAGGGCTAGCGGGATCTCCTACGAGCAGTACTTC.

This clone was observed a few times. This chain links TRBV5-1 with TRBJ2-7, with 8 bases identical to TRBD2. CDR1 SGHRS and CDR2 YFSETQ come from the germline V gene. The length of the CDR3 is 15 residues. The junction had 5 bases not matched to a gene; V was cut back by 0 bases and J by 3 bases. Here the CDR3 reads CASSLDLAGFYEQYF. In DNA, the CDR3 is TGCGCCAGCAGCTTGGACCTAGCGGGTTTCTACGAGCAGTACTTC.

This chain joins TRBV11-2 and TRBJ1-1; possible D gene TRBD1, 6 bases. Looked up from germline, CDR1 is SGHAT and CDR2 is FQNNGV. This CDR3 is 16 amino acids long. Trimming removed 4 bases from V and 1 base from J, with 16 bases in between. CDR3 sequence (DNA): TGTGCCAGCAGCTCACATAGGACAGTGGGGAACACTGAAGCTTTCTTT. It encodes CASSSHRTVGNTEAFF.

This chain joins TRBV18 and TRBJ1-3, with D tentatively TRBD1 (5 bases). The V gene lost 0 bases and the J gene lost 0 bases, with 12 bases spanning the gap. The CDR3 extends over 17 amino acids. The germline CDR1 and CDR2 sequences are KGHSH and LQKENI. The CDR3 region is CASSPPWQGNSGNTIYF. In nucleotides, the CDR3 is TGTGCCAGCTCACCACCGTGGCAGGGCAACTCTGGAAACACCATATATTTT.

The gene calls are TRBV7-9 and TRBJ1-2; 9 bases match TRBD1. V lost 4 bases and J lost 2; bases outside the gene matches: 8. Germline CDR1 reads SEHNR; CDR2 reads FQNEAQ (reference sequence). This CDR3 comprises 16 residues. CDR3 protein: CASSSRDRVSNYGYTF. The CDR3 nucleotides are TGTGCCAGCAGCTCCCGGGACAGGGTATCCAACTATGGCTACACCTTC. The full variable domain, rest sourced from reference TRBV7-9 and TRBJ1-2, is DTGVSQNPRHKITKRGQNVTFRCDPISEHNRLYWYRQTLGQGPEFLTYFQNEAQLEKSRLLSDRFSAERPKGSFSTLEIQRTEQGDSAMYLCASSSRDRVSNYGYTFGSGTRLTVV.

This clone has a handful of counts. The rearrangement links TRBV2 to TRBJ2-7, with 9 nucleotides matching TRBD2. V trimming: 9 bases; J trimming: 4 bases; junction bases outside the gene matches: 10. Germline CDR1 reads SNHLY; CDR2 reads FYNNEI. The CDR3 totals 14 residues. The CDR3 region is CARSLAGARYEQYF. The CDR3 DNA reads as TGTGCCAGATCGTTAGCGGGAGCGAGATACGAGCAGTACTTC.

The CDR3 coding sequence is TGTGCCAGCAGGGCGGGACAGGGGGCTTCATCGAGCTACGAGCAGTACTTC. Its translation: CASRAGQGASSSYEQYF. The chain recombines TRBV27 with TRBJ2-7, with 12 nucleotides matching TRBD1. The germline V gene has CDR1 MNHEY and CDR2 SMNVEV (reference sequence). The CDR3 length is 17 residues. The V gene end was trimmed by 6 bases and the J gene end by 3 bases; junction bases not matched to a gene: 12.

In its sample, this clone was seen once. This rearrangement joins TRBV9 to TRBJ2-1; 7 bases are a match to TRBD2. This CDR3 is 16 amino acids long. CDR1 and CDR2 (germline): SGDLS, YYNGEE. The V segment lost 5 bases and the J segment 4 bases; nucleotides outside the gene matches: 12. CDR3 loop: CASSGPREDAYNEQFF. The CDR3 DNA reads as TGTGCCAGCAGTGGACCCCGGGAGGACGCTTACAATGAGCAGTTCTTC.

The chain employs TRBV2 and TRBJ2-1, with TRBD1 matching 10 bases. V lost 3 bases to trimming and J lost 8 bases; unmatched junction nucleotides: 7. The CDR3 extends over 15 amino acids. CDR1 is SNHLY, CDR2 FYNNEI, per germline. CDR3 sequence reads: CASSDPWDRGHEQFF. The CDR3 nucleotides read TGTGCCAGCAGTGACCCCTGGGACAGGGGCCATGAGCAGTTCTTC.

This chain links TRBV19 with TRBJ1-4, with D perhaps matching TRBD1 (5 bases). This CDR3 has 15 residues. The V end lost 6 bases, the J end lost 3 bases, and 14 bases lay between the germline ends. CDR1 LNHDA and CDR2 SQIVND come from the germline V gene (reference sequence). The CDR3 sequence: CASRPPGRANEKLFF. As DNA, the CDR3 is TGTGCCAGTAGACCCCCAGGGAGGGCTAATGAAAAACTGTTTTTT.

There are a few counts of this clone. CDR3 amino acids: CASRADRVPEQYF. The CDR3 nucleotides read TGTGCCAGCAGGGCGGACAGGGTCCCCGAGCAGTACTTC. The rearrangement links TRBV2 to TRBJ2-7; 8 bases are shared with TRBD1. The V segment lost 6 bases and the J segment 6 bases; nucleotides outside the gene matches: 7. This CDR3 contains 13 residues. The germline gives CDR1 SNHLY, CDR2 FYNNEI.

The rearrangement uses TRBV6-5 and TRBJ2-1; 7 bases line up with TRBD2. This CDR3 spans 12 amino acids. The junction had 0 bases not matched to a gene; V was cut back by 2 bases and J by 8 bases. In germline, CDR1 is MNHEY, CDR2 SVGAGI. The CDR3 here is CASSYAGDEQFF. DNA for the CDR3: TGTGCCAGCAGTTACGCGGGGGATGAGCAGTTCTTC.

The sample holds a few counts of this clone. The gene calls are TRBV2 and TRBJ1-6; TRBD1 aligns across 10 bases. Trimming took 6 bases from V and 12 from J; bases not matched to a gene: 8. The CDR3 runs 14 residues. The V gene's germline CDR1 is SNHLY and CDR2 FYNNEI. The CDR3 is CASRPGQGPRPLHF. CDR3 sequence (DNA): TGTGCCAGCAGGCCGGGACAGGGGCCGCGACCCCTCCACTTT.

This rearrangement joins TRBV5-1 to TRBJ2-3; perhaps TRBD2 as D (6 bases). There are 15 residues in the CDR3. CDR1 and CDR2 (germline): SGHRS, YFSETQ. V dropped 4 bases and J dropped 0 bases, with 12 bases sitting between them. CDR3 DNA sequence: TGCGCCAGCAGCCGCGAGGGGACTAGCACAGATACGCAGTATTTT. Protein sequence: CASSREGTSTDTQYF. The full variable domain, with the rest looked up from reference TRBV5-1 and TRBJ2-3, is KAGVTQTPRYLIKTRGQQVTLSCSPISGHRSVSWYQQTPGQGLQFLFEYFSETQRNKGNFPGRFSGRQFSNSRSEMNVSTLELGDSALYLCASSREGTSTDTQYFGPGTRLTVL.

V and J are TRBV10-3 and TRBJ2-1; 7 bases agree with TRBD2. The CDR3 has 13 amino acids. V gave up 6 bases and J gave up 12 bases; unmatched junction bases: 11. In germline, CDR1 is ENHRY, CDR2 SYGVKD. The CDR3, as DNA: TGTGCCATCAGCGGGGGAGGGAATGAAGGGCAGTTCTTC. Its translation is CAISGGGNEGQFF.

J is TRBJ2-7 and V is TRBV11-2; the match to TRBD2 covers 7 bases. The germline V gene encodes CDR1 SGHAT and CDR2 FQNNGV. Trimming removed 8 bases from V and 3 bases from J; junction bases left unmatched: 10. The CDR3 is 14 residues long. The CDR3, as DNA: TGTGCCAGCCGACCAGGAGGGAGGGTCTACGAGCAGTACTTC. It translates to CASRPGGRVYEQYF.

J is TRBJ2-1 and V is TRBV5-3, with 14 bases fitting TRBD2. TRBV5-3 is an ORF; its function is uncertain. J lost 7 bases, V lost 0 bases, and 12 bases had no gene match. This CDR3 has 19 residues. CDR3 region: CARSLAPIKGTSGRNEQFF. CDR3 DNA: TGTGCCAGAAGCTTGGCCCCGATAAAAGGGACTAGCGGGAGAAATGAGCAGTTCTTC.

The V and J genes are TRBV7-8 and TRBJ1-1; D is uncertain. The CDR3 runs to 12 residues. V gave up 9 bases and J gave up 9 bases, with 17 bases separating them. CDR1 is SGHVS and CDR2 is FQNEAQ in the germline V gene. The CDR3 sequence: CASSPRGGKAFF. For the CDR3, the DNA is TGTGCCAGTAGCCCGAGAGGCGGGAAAGCTTTCTTT.

The CDR3 here is CASRLQETQYF. The CDR3 DNA sequence: TGTGCCAGCAGACTGCAAGAGACCCAGTACTTC. The gene calls are TRBV25-1 and TRBJ2-5; D unclear. Germline V gives CDR1 MGHDK, CDR2 SYGVNS. CDR3 length equals 11 residues. Trimming cost V 6 bases and J 2 bases, with 4 bases left between them.

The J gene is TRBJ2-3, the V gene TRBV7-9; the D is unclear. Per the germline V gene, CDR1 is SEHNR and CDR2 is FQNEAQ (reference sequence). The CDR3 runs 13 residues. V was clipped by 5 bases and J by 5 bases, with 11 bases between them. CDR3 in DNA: TGTGCCAGCAGCCTGAACTTAGTAGATACGCAGTATTTT. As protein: CASSLNLVDTQYF.

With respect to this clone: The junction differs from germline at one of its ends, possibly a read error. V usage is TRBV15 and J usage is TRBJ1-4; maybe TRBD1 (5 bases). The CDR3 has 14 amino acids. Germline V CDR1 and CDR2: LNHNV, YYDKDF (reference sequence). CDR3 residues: CATSGGRRGEKLFF. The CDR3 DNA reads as TGTGCCACCAGCGGGGGGAGACGGGGTGAAAAGCTGTTTTTT.